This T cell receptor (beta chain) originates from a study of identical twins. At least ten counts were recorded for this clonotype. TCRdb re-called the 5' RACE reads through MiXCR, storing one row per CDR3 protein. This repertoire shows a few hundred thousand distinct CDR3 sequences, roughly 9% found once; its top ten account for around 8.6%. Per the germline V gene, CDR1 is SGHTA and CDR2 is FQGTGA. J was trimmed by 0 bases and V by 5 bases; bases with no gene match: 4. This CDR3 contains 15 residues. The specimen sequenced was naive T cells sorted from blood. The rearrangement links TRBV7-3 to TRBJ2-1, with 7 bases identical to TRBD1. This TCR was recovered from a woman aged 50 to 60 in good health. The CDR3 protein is CASSPRGLSYNEQFF. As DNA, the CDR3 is TGTGCCAGCAGCCCTAGGGGGCTCTCCTACAATGAGCAGTTCTTC.